In its sample, the clone carrying this T cell receptor (beta chain) was seen a few times. Its antigen is currently unknown. The data belong to a study of blood T cells in healthy people across ages. Whole-study findings and limits: While age rose, TCR beta diversity per million T cells dropped in a roughly linear way.

Trimming removed 5 bases at V and 6 bases at J, with 14 bases between. There are 13 residues in the CDR3. Germline CDR1 is SQVTM and CDR2 is ANQGSEA. Through a sample-barcoded 5' primer and a J-beta primer mix, a second PCR was run for roughly 7 to 11 cycles. TCRdb itself ran the 5' RACE reads through MiXCR, one entry per CDR3 protein. The sample lists around 320,000 distinct CDR3 sequences, 27% seen once, with roughly 28% in the top ten. The individuals who served as donors were healthy Caucasians living in Russia, aged about 6 to 95. V usage is TRBV29-1 and J usage is TRBJ2-1, with D unresolved. The sample consisted of blood. This sequence originates from a woman in her 70s in good health. The CDR3 coding sequence is TGCAGCGTTAGGGTTTATCAATCCAATGAGCAGTTCTTC. It translates to CSVRVYQSNEQFF.